This passage covers 28 T cell receptor beta chains from one sample sequenced in a study of control samples from healthy donors and cancer patients. The table came from immunoSEQ multiplex PCR; TCRdb's copy has only in-frame clones and leaves some out. The sample records approximately 100,000 clones, around 90% being singletons. The sequencing input was blood. These receptors all stem from a human donor in good health. The donor label of this sample is uncertain.

The chain recombines TRBV6-5 with TRBJ1-5; D is undetermined. The V and J ends lost 11 bases and 0 bases respectively, with 11 bases between them. The CDR3 runs 13 residues. Germline-derived CDR1 and CDR2 are MNHEY and SVGAGI. The CDR3 nucleotides read TGTGCCGCATCGCGGTATAGCAATCAGCCCCAGCATTTT. Translating it yields CAASRYSNQPQHF.

The CDR3 DNA follows: TGTGCCAGCAGCCTACCATTTAGACAGGGACGGATGAACACTGAAGCTTTCTTT. This codes for CASSLPFRQGRMNTEAFF. The J gene is TRBJ1-1, the V gene TRBV5-8, with 7 bases fitting TRBD1. CDR1 and CDR2 from the germline V gene are SGHTS and YDEGEE. The CDR3 extends over 18 amino acids. J gave up 0 bases and V 4 bases, and 15 bases lay outside the gene matches.

The chain combines TRBV18 with TRBJ1-2; the D gene is possibly TRBD1 (6 bases). V lost 0 bases, J lost 10 bases, and 12 bases lay in between. The CDR3 extends over 13 amino acids. Per the germline V gene, CDR1 is KGHSH and CDR2 is LQKENI. The CDR3 nucleotides are TGTGCCAGCTCACCACCTGGACAGAACTTCTACACCTTC. It codes for CASSPPGQNFYTF.

Only one count was recorded for this clone. For the CDR3, the DNA is TGTGCCAGCAGTGCGGACAGGGGGCGGAATGAGCAGTTCTTC. Amino acids: CASSADRGRNEQFF. The J gene is TRBJ2-1, the V gene TRBV25-1, with 11 bases aligning to TRBD1. The V and J ends lost 4 bases and 7 bases, in that order; junction bases with no gene match: 3. Germline V gene lookup returns CDR1 MGHDK and CDR2 SYGVNS. The CDR3 has 14 residues. The complete variable domain, with remaining parts taken from reference TRBV25-1 and TRBJ2-1, reads EADIYQTPRYLVIGTGKKITLECSQTMGHDKMYWYQQDPGMELHLIHYSYGVNSTEKGDLSSESTVSRIRTEHFPLTLESARPSHTSQYLCASSADRGRNEQFFGPGTRLTVL.

The chain joins TRBV5-1 to TRBJ2-7; no firm D call. There are 13 residues in the CDR3. Germline V gene sequence: CDR1 SGHRS, CDR2 YFSETQ. V dropped 0 bases and J dropped 5 bases, with 9 bases sitting between them. CDR3 protein: CASSLGAQNEQYF. CDR3 DNA sequence: TGCGCCAGCAGCTTGGGGGCTCAGAACGAGCAGTACTTC.

The chain has TRBV28 and TRBJ1-1; no clear D. CDR3 size: 14 residues. The V gene lost 7 bases and the J gene lost 3 bases, with 15 bases spanning the gap. Germline CDR1 MDHEN, CDR2 SYDVKM. The CDR3 nucleotides read TGTGCCAGCACCCTCGCCGGAGGTTACACTGAAGCTTTCTTT. Its protein is CASTLAGGYTEAFF.

The CDR3 nucleotides read TGTGCCAGCAGCCGTGGGGGGGGGCCTGAAGCTTTCTTT. Amino acids: CASSRGGGPEAFF. This chain connects TRBV28 to TRBJ1-1; tentatively, D is TRBD1 (6 bases). The CDR3 is 13 residues long. Trimming took 6 bases from V and 6 from J, leaving 14 bases between them. CDR1 is MDHEN and CDR2 is SYDVKM in the germline V gene.

The chain has TRBV6-2 or TRBV6-3 and TRBJ2-3, with 7 bases lining up with TRBD2. The CDR3 loop spans 16 amino acids. The germline CDR1 and CDR2 sequences are MNHEY and SVGEGT. V trimming: 6 bases; J trimming: 2 bases; junction bases outside the gene matches: 11. The CDR3: CASRPFQRGFTDTQYF. The CDR3 region has the DNA TGTGCCAGCAGGCCTTTCCAGCGGGGTTTCACAGATACGCAGTATTTT.

The CDR3 DNA reads as TGTGCCAGCAGCTTATCCCGGGACAGGGGAGGCGAAAAACTGTTTTTT. This gives the protein CASSLSRDRGGEKLFF. The chain is built from TRBV7-2 and TRBJ1-4, with TRBD1 matching over 10 bases. V was pared by 2 bases and J by 8 bases, with 8 bases of the junction left unmatched. CDR1 and CDR2 from the germline V gene are SGHTA and FQGNSA. CDR3 size: 16 residues.

The rearrangement joins TRBV7-9 to TRBJ2-7; possibly TRBD1 or TRBD2 for D (5 bases each). Per the germline V gene, CDR1 is SEHNR and CDR2 is FQNEAQ (reference sequence). The CDR3 consists of 18 residues. V lost 2 bases, J lost 3 bases, and 23 bases lay in between. The CDR3 coding sequence is TGTGCCAGCAGCTTACTGGGGGTTTTTGGGTCCTCCGGCTACGAGCAGTACGTC. Its protein product is CASSLLGVFGSSGYEQYV.

The genes are TRBV19 and TRBJ1-2; no firm D call. Deletions cut 4 bases from V and 3 bases from J, with 6 bases between. Germline loops: CDR1 LNHDA, CDR2 SQIVND (reference sequence). CDR3 length: 12 amino acids. The CDR3 spells CASSKADYGYTF. CDR3 DNA: TGTGCCAGTAGTAAGGCTGACTATGGCTACACCTTC.

V and J are TRBV12-3 or TRBV12-4 and TRBJ1-1; D ambiguous. This CDR3 has 13 residues. Trimming stripped 5 bases from V and 7 bases from J, with 14 bases between. CDR3 protein: CASSVTLKREAFF. The CDR3 DNA reads as TGTGCCAGCAGTGTAACACTAAAGCGTGAAGCTTTCTTT.

This clone was seen a single time. V is TRBV7-7 and J is TRBJ1-1, with 8 bases identical to TRBD1. The CDR3 spans 15 residues. Germline-derived CDR1 and CDR2 are SSHAT and FNYEAQ (reference sequence). V lost 6 bases to trimming and J lost 1 base; unmatched junction nucleotides: 7. CDR3 region: CASRPIDRGNTEAFF. The CDR3 DNA reads TGTGCCAGCAGACCTATAGACAGGGGGAACACTGAAGCTTTCTTT.

This chain connects TRBV5-8 to TRBJ2-6; the D is unclear. V was trimmed by 0 bases and J by 0 bases, leaving 19 bases between them. There are 20 residues in the CDR3. The V gene's germline CDR1 is SGHTS and CDR2 YDEGEE. The CDR3 bases are TGTGCCAGCAGCTTGGCCCCCCCCCGCGACTTGAGCTCTGGGGCCAACGTCCTGACTTTC. Protein product: CASSLAPPRDLSSGANVLTF.

The chain combines TRBV15 with TRBJ1-1; D not certain. Trimming took off 0 bases at V and 1 base at J, with 9 bases between the two ends. Germline loops: CDR1 LNHNV, CDR2 YYDKDF (reference sequence). This CDR3 is built from 15 residues. The CDR3 protein is CATSRDGGTNTEAFF. CDR3 nucleotides: TGTGCCACCAGCAGAGATGGCGGAACGAACACTGAAGCTTTCTTT.

This chain joins TRBV6-2 or TRBV6-3 and TRBJ2-7; 7 bases map to TRBD1. Germline assignment: CDR1 MNHEY and CDR2 SVGEGT. The CDR3 is made up of 20 amino acids. For the CDR3, the DNA is TGTGCCACCAGTACCGGACTCGGGACAGAAGCAGAGTTTAGCTCCTACGAGCAGTACGTC. Its translation: CATSTGLGTEAEFSSYEQYV.

This clone was seen a single time. The chain combines TRBV5-4 with TRBJ1-1; 7 bases map to TRBD1. The CDR3 contains 14 residues. Germline CDR1 is SGHNT and CDR2 is YYREEE (reference sequence). V lost 0 bases to trimming and J lost 2 bases; unmatched junction nucleotides: 1. CDR3 DNA sequence: TGTGCCAGCAGCTTGGGGACAGGCAACACTGAAGCTTTCTTT. Residues: CASSLGTGNTEAFF.

This clone has only one observation. The V gene is TRBV9, the J gene TRBJ1-4; 8 bases fit TRBD1. CDR3 length equals 15 residues. Germline-derived CDR1 and CDR2 are SGDLS and YYNGEE. Trimming removed 0 bases from V and 8 bases from J; junction bases left unmatched: 6. CDR3 loop: CASSVGSGQGEKLFF. DNA for the CDR3: TGTGCCAGCAGCGTAGGTTCCGGACAGGGAGAAAAACTGTTTTTT.

The chain joins TRBV7-9 to TRBJ1-4; possible D gene TRBD1, 6 bases. CDR1 and CDR2 (germline): SEHNR, FQNEAQ (reference sequence). The CDR3 covers 16 residues. The V gene lost 5 bases and the J gene lost 7 bases, with 20 bases spanning the gap. DNA of the CDR3: TGTGCCAGCAGCGACTTTTCCGGGACAAACTTTGAAAAACTGTTTTTT. This gives the protein CASSDFSGTNFEKLFF.

The chain links TRBV5-4 to TRBJ2-3; 9 bases are a match to TRBD2. Germline V gene data show CDR1 as SGHNT and CDR2 as YYREEE (reference sequence). With V trimmed by 6 bases and J by 6 bases, 17 bases remained unmatched. This CDR3 contains 17 residues. The CDR3 DNA sequence: TGTGCCAGCACTCCCCGTACGGGCGGGGGGGCCCCCGATACGCAGTATTTT. Translating gives CASTPRTGGGAPDTQYF. Complete variable domain (other parts from reference TRBV5-4 and TRBJ2-3): ETGVTQSPTHLIKTRGQQVTLRCSSQSGHNTVSWYQQALGQGPQFIFQYYREEENGRGNFPPRFSGLQFPNYSSELNVNALELDDSALYLCASTPRTGGGAPDTQYFGPGTRLTVL.

The chain combines TRBV5-8 with TRBJ1-1; no reliable D call. The V and J ends lost 0 bases and 6 bases respectively, with 9 bases between them. Germline-derived CDR1 and CDR2 are SGHTS and YDEGEE. The CDR3 runs to 13 residues. Written as DNA, the CDR3 is TGTGCCAGCAGCTTGGTCGCATTCCCTGAAGCTTTCTTT. Amino acid sequence: CASSLVAFPEAFF.

V usage is TRBV27 and J usage is TRBJ2-5; D perhaps matches TRBD2 (6 bases). V was cut by 8 bases and J by 5 bases, with 15 bases left in between. Per germline, CDR1 MNHEY and CDR2 SMNVEV (reference sequence). The CDR3 contains 13 residues. Written as DNA, the CDR3 is TGTGCCAGCCGAGCGGGCGCTTGGGAGACCCAGTACTTC. The encoded protein is CASRAGAWETQYF.

The J gene is TRBJ1-6, the V gene TRBV11-3; D might be TRBD1 (5 bases). CDR3 length: 15 residues. The germline gives CDR1 SGHNT, CDR2 YENEEA. V lost 10 bases to trimming and J lost 8 bases, with 21 bases between them. DNA of the CDR3: TGTGCCACCACATCTCAGGAGGGAGGGGATTCACCCCTCCACTTT. This gives the protein CATTSQEGGDSPLHF. Filled out from reference TRBV11-3 and TRBJ1-6, the complete variable domain reads EAGVVQSPRYKIIEKKQPVAFWCNPISGHNTLYWYLQNLGQGPELLIRYENEEAVDDSQLPKDRFSAERLKGVDSTLKIQPAELGDSAVYLCATTSQEGGDSPLHFGNGTRLTVT.

This clone was recorded once. V and J are TRBV19 and TRBJ2-2; TRBD1 might be the D (6 bases). The CDR3 length is 14 residues. Trimming removed 5 bases from V and 3 bases from J, with 10 bases in between. CDR1 LNHDA and CDR2 SQIVND come from the germline V gene (reference sequence). As DNA, the CDR3 is TGTGCCAGTAGTTCAGGGGTCCACACCGGGGAGCTGTTTTTT. Encoded protein: CASSSGVHTGELFF.

The V gene is TRBV2, the J gene TRBJ2-3, with D uncertain. V shed 7 bases and J shed 2 bases, with 10 bases lying between them. This CDR3 is 13 amino acids long. Germline V CDR1 and CDR2: SNHLY, FYNNEI. The CDR3 reads CASKIENTDTQYF. In DNA form, the CDR3 reads TGTGCCAGCAAAATCGAGAACACAGATACGCAGTATTTT.

The chain joins TRBV11-2 to TRBJ2-3; D is possibly TRBD2 (6 bases). Trimming took 3 bases from V and 2 from J, leaving 12 bases between them. The CDR3 is 15 residues long. Germline V gene lookup returns CDR1 SGHAT and CDR2 FQNNGV. For the CDR3, the DNA is TGTGCCAGCAGCTTGGAGGGAGCTTCCACAGATACGCAGTATTTT. This codes for CASSLEGASTDTQYF. Full variable domain (rest looked up from reference TRBV11-2 and TRBJ2-3): EAGVAQSPRYKIIEKRQSVAFWCNPISGHATLYWYQQILGQGPKLLIQFQNNGVVDDSQLPKDRFSAERLKGVDSTLKIQPAKLEDSAVYLCASSLEGASTDTQYFGPGTRLTVL.

The V gene is TRBV21-1, the J gene TRBJ2-1; the listed D gene, TRBD1, was not tested against the DNA. TRBV21-1 is listed as a pseudogene. The CDR3 covers 13 residues. The CDR3 spells CASSRDSDNEQFF. The CDR3 DNA reads TGTGCCAGCAGCAGAGACAGCGACAATGAGCAGTTCTTC.

This clone was recorded once. The chain joins TRBV2 to TRBJ2-1; TRBD2 is a possible D gene (6 bases). The CDR3 has 14 amino acids. CDR1 is SNHLY and CDR2 is FYNNEI in the germline V gene. Between the trimmed V and J ends, which lost 6 bases and 8 bases, there was a span of 17 bases. CDR3 nucleotides: TGTGCCAGCAGGCCGGGGGAAGGGGTCTATGAGCAGTTCTTC. This codes for CASRPGEGVYEQFF.